This entry describes one T cell receptor beta chain. Per germline, CDR1 MRHNA and CDR2 SNTAGT. The V segment lost 3 bases and the J segment 6 bases; nucleotides outside the gene matches: 5. The CDR3 consists of 14 residues. These data belong to a study of blood T cell repertoires in COVID-19. The wider study: T cells, B-cell-depleted T cells, or PBMCs provided the cDNA or gDNA that served as material.

The method was immunoSEQ multiplex PCR; TCRdb's version includes in-frame clones alone and lacks a portion of them. The sample consists of fewer than 250,000 clones, 75% to 85% of them appearing once. This TCR came from a human donor in a cohort sampled during active COVID-19. Sequences were obtained from peripheral blood. The rearrangement links TRBV6-4 to TRBJ1-5, with TRBD1 identical over 7 bases. The CDR3 reads CASSENRGGQPQHF. As DNA, the CDR3 is TGTGCCAGCAGTGAAAACAGGGGCGGTCAGCCCCAGCATTTT.